This T cell receptor beta chain was observed in a study of cytomegalovirus exposure and HLA in healthy donors. On this clone: Its antigen is currently unknown.

Primers for the PCR totalled 60 Vbeta and 13 Jbeta. Sequencing used immunoSEQ multiplex PCR; TCRdb keeps in-frame clones, though not all of them. Among a few hundred thousand clones listed, roughly 90% were seen once. Findings and caveats of the study: In a later analysis, a missense DCLRE1C variant was linked to TCR beta V- and J-gene trimming. In presence/absence analyses, roughly uniform sequencing depth across donors was assumed. It was only CMV serostatus that was available as immune exposure information.

V lost 0 bases and J lost 0, with 13 bases in between. Germline CDR1 and CDR2: SGHRS and YFSETQ. CDR3 length: 16 amino acids. The rearrangement joins TRBV5-1 to TRBJ2-7, with D possibly matching TRBD2 (7 bases). The clonotype comes from a woman aged 18 to 35 in good health and CMV-seronegative. The sample was PBMCs. The CDR3 region is CASSLEGGVSSYEQYF. The CDR3 DNA sequence: TGCGCCAGCAGCTTGGAGGGGGGGGTTAGCTCCTACGAGCAGTACTTC.